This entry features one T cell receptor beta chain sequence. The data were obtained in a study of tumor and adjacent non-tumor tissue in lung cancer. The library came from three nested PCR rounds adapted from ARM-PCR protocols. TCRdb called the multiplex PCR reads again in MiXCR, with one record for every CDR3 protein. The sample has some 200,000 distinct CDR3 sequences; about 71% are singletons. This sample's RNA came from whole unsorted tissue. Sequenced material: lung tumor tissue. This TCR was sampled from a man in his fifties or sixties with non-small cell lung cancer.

The CDR3 sequence is CASSLPSRRTNNEQFF. DNA for the CDR3: TGTGCCAGCAGCTTGCCCAGCCGGAGGACTAACAATGAGCAGTTCTTC. The chain joins TRBV5-4 to TRBJ2-1; tentative D call: TRBD2 (6 bases). V lost 1 base and J 5 bases, leaving 16 bases between the germline ends. The CDR3 loop spans 16 amino acids. Germline CDR1 SGHNT, CDR2 YYREEE (reference sequence).